The 20 T cell receptor beta chains below were found in one sample sequenced in a study of T-cell memory formation after mild COVID-19. In TCRdb, the 5' RACE reads were re-called with MiXCR into one record per CDR3 protein. The data contain roughly 600,000 distinct CDR3 sequences, roughly 18% of them seen just once; the ten biggest clones take up more than 10%. Input material: PBMCs or a T cell subset sorted from them (not recorded which). These receptors came from an adult woman who had mild COVID-19 (a few samples of this study predate the infection). Cell type and time point are not known.

The CDR3, as DNA: TGCAGCGTTGAAGATAATACAGGGGGCTATGGCTACACCTTC. It codes for CSVEDNTGGYGYTF. V is TRBV29-1 and J is TRBJ1-2; 8 bases are a match to TRBD1. The CDR3 extends over 14 amino acids. Germline loops: CDR1 SQVTM, CDR2 ANQGSEA. V trimming: 0 bases; J trimming: 4 bases; junction bases outside the gene matches: 4.

The chain combines TRBV5-6 with TRBJ1-5; tentatively, D is TRBD1 (6 bases). Trimming pared 3 bases from V and 4 bases from J, leaving 17 bases between. The CDR3 is 16 amino acids. Germline loops: CDR1 SGHDT, CDR2 YYEEEE. CDR3 in DNA: TGTGCCAGCAGCTCGGAAGGGGGGGGCAAAAATCAGCCCCAGCATTTT. The encoded protein is CASSSEGGGKNQPQHF.

The rearrangement uses TRBV20-1 and TRBJ2-1; D is unresolved. Per germline, CDR1 DFQATT and CDR2 SNEGSKA (reference sequence). The V end lost 6 bases, the J end lost 4 bases, and 7 bases lay between the germline ends. The CDR3 is 11 residues long. The CDR3 here is CSAPLYNEQFF. As DNA, the CDR3 is TGCAGTGCCCCTTTATACAATGAGCAGTTCTTC.

The chain recombines TRBV12-3 or TRBV12-4 with TRBJ2-2; no reliable D call. This CDR3 comprises 13 residues. The V end lost 3 bases, the J end lost 4 bases, and 6 bases lay between the germline ends. The CDR3 coding sequence is TGTGCCAGCAGTTTTGTCCTCACCGGGGAGCTGTTTTTT. Translated: CASSFVLTGELFF.

V gene TRBV12-3 or TRBV12-4 combines with J gene TRBJ1-1, with no clear D. The CDR3 has 16 residues. Trimming cost V 4 bases and J 0 bases, with 15 bases left between them. CDR3: CASSSRPGRMNTEAFF. The CDR3 region has the DNA TGTGCCAGCAGTTCCCGCCCCGGACGGATGAACACTGAAGCTTTCTTT.

The chain recombines TRBV24-1 with TRBJ2-3; 9 bases line up with TRBD2. The CDR3 runs 15 residues. The J segment lost 4 bases and the V segment lost 3 bases, leaving 4 bases of the junction unmatched. Germline loops: CDR1 KGHDR, CDR2 SFDVKD. The CDR3 region is CATSDGGRAPDTQYF. In DNA, the CDR3 is TGTGCCACCAGTGATGGCGGGAGGGCCCCAGATACGCAGTATTTT.

V is TRBV5-1 and J is TRBJ2-3; D remains unclear. Germline values: CDR1 SGHRS, CDR2 YFSETQ. Trimming took off 4 bases at V and 2 bases at J, with 8 bases between the two ends. The CDR3 is made up of 13 amino acids. Here the CDR3 DNA reads TGCGCCAGCAGCGTCCGGGTCACAGATACGCAGTATTTT. It codes for CASSVRVTDTQYF.

The chain joins TRBV7-9 to TRBJ2-7; no reliable D call. CDR3 length equals 15 residues. Germline CDR1 and CDR2: SEHNR and FQNEAQ (reference sequence). Trimming stripped 0 bases from V and 5 bases from J, with 14 bases between. This chain's CDR3 is CASSLAGNSLDEQYF. Here the CDR3 DNA reads TGTGCCAGCAGCTTAGCGGGGAACAGCCTGGACGAGCAGTACTTC.

The genes are TRBV28 and TRBJ2-1; perhaps TRBD1 as D (6 bases). V was cut by 5 bases and J by 9 bases, with 14 bases left in between. This CDR3 has 13 amino acids. Looked up from germline, CDR1 is MDHEN and CDR2 is SYDVKM. DNA of the CDR3: TGTGCCAGCAGTGTCAACAGGGTCGGTGAGCAGTTCTTC. Translated: CASSVNRVGEQFF.

The V and J genes are TRBV4-1 and TRBJ1-5; 10 nucleotides agree with TRBD1. V lost 2 bases, J lost 6 bases, and 4 bases stayed unmatched. This CDR3 has 15 residues. CDR1 MGHRA and CDR2 YSYEKL come from the germline V gene. The CDR3, as DNA: TGCGCCAGCAGCCAACGACAGGGGGCACGTCAGCCCCAGCATTTT. This sequence encodes CASSQRQGARQPQHF.

This clonotype was counted many times. The CDR3 DNA follows: TGTGCCAGCAGTTTCGCGAATCAGCCCCAGCATTTT. It is translated as CASSFANQPQHF. The J gene is TRBJ1-5, the V gene TRBV12-3 or TRBV12-4; no definite D call. The CDR3 is 12 residues long. With 3 bases removed from V and 4 bases from J, the gap between germline ends came to 4 bases.

This clonotype occurred a few times. The CDR3 DNA follows: TGTGCCATCTCCTCCGGGACTAGCGGGAGTACCGGTGAGCAGTTCTTC. Translation gives CAISSGTSGSTGEQFF. J is TRBJ2-1 and V is TRBV10-3, with 14 nucleotides matching TRBD2. The V gene's germline CDR1 is ENHRY and CDR2 SYGVKD. The trim removed 8 bases at V and 9 bases at J, leaving 12 bases unmatched. The CDR3 is 16 residues long.

The table lists this clonotype with a few counts. The J gene is TRBJ2-7, the V gene TRBV20-1; D remains unclear. Germline V CDR1 and CDR2: DFQATT, SNEGSKA (reference sequence). With 4 bases removed from V and 4 bases from J, the gap between germline ends came to 5 bases. The CDR3 loop spans 10 amino acids. The CDR3 reads CSANGYEQYF. CDR3 nucleotide sequence: TGCAGTGCTAACGGGTACGAGCAGTACTTC.

The chain has TRBV6-5 and TRBJ1-4; tentatively, D is TRBD1 (5 bases). Deletions cut 5 bases from V and 8 bases from J, with 12 bases between. The CDR3 is 13 amino acids. The germline V gene has CDR1 MNHEY and CDR2 SVGAGI. In nucleotides, the CDR3 is TGTGCCAGCAGTCCTTCAGGGAGCGAAAAACTGTTTTTT. It is translated as CASSPSGSEKLFF.

This clonotype has just a few counts. V usage is TRBV12-3 or TRBV12-4 and J usage is TRBJ1-2; the D is unclear. This CDR3 comprises 13 residues. V was shortened by 7 bases and J by 4 bases, with 13 bases between the two germline ends. CDR3 in DNA: TGTGCCAGCACCTCAAGGAACAGCTATGGCTACACCTTC. Protein product: CASTSRNSYGYTF.

This clonotype was counted between two and nine times. The rearrangement links TRBV20-1 to TRBJ2-7; 14 bases fit TRBD2. Germline CDR1 DFQATT, CDR2 SNEGSKA (reference sequence). J gave up 0 bases and V 6 bases, and 10 bases lay outside the gene matches. CDR3 size: 17 residues. For the CDR3, the DNA is TGCAGTGCCACCGGGACTAGCGGGGGCCCGAGCTCCTACGAGCAGTACTTC. Protein: CSATGTSGGPSSYEQYF.

This clonotype has just a few counts. This chain links TRBV29-1 with TRBJ2-7, with 9 nucleotides matching TRBD1. Germline CDR1 is SQVTM and CDR2 is ANQGSEA. Trimming took 4 bases from V and 4 from J; bases not matched to a gene: 11. CDR3 length: 15 amino acids. Here the CDR3 reads CSVAPGTGLGYEQYF. DNA of the CDR3: TGCAGCGTTGCCCCCGGGACAGGGCTTGGTTACGAGCAGTACTTC.

This clonotype was seen more than once but under ten times. J is TRBJ2-1 and V is TRBV5-1, with TRBD1 matching 8 bases. CDR3 length: 15 residues. V dropped 5 bases and J dropped 0; count of bases not matched to a gene: 4. Germline loops: CDR1 SGHRS, CDR2 YFSETQ. DNA of the CDR3: TGCGCCAGCAGATCGACAGGGGACTCCTACAATGAGCAGTTCTTC. It codes for CASRSTGDSYNEQFF.

The chain links TRBV20-1 to TRBJ1-1, with D tentatively TRBD1 (6 bases). The germline gives CDR1 DFQATT, CDR2 SNEGSKA (reference sequence). V lost 7 bases and J lost 9, with 15 bases in between. The CDR3 consists of 11 residues. The CDR3 is CSVIADRQAFF. The CDR3 nucleotides are TGCAGTGTAATAGCTGACAGGCAAGCTTTCTTT.

This clonotype showed up just a few times. The chain has TRBV12-3 or TRBV12-4 and TRBJ1-1, with D tentatively TRBD1 (5 bases). This CDR3 has 14 residues. The germline V and J ends were trimmed by 6 bases and 1 base, with 12 bases remaining between them. CDR3 sequence reads: CASSMTVRNTEAFF. CDR3 DNA sequence: TGTGCCAGCAGCATGACAGTTAGGAACACTGAAGCTTTCTTT.